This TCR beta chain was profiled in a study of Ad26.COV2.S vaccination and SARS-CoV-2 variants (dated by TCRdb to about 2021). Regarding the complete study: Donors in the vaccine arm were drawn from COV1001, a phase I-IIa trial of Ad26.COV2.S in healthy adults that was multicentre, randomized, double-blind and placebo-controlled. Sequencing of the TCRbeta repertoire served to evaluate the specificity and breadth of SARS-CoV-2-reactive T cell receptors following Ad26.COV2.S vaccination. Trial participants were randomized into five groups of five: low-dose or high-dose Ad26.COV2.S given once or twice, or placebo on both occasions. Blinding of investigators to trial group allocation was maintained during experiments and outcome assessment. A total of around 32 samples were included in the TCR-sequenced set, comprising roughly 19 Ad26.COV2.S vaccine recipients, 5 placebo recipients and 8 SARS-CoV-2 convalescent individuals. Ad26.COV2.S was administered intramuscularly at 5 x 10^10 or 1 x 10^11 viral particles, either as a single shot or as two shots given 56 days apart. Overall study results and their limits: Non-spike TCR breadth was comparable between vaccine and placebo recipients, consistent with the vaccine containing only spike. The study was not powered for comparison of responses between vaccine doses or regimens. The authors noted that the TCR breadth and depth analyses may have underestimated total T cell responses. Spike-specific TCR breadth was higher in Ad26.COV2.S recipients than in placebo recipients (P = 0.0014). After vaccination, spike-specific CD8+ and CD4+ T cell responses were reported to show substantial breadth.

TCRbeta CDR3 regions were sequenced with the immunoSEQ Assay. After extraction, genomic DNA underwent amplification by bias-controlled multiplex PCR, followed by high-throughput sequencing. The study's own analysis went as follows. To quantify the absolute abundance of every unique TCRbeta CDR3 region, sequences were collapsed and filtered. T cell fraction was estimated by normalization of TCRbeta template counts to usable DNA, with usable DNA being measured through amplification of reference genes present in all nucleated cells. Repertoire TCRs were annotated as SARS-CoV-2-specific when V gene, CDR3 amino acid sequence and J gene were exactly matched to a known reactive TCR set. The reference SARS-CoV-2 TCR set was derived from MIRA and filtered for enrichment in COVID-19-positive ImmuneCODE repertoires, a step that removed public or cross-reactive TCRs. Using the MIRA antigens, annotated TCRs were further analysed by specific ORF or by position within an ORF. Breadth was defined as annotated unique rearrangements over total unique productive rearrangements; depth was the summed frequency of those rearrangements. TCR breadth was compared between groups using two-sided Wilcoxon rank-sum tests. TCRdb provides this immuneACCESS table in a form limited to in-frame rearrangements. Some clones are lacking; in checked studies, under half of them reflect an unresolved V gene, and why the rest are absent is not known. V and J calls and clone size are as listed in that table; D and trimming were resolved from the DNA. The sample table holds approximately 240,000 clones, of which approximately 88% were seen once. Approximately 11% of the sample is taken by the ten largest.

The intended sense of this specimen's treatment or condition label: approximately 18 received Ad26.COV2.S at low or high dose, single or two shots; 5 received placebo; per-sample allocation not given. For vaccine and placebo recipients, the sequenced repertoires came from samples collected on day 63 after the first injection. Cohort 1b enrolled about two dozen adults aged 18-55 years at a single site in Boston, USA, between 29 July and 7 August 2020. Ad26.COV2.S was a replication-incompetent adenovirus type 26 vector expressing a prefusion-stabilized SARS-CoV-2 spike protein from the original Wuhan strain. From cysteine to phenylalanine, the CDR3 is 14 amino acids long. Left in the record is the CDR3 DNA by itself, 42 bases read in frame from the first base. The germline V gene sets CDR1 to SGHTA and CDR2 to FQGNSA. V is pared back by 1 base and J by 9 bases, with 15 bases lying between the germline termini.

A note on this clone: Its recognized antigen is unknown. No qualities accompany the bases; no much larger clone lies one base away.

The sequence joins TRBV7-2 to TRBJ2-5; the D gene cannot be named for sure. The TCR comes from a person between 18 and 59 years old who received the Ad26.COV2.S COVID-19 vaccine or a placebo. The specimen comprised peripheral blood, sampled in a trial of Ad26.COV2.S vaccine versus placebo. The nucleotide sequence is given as TGTGCCAGCAGCTTAGACGGGCCGTCGGTGTCCCAGTACTTC. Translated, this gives CASSLDGPSVSQYF.